This T cell receptor (beta chain) was sequenced in a study of T-cell memory formation after mild COVID-19. Study-level background: Among the donors, TCR clusters were largely specific to each donor. Study-wide results and limits: Clones contracting day 15 to 85 were balanced CD4/CD8; later expanders leaned CD4+. There were some responding clones in pre-infection memory, which suggested that cross-reactive memory had joined.

The CDR3 length is 15 residues. Germline CDR1 MRHNA, CDR2 SNTAGT. Worth noting for this clonotype: Its specificity is unknown. A read error may account for a junction end that differs from germline.

Employing constant-segment primers, 5'RACE generated TCR alpha and TCR beta cDNA libraries bearing sample barcodes and UMIs. TCRdb reprocessed the 5' RACE reads with MiXCR, giving one entry per CDR3 protein. The data contain some 280,000 distinct CDR3 sequences, under 20% of them seen just once; the ten biggest clones take up roughly 20%. The clonotype was recovered from a man aged 18-30 years who had mild COVID-19 (a few samples of this study predate the infection). Cell type and time point are not known. The specimen sequenced was PBMCs or a T cell subset sorted from them (not recorded which). The J gene is TRBJ2-3, the V gene TRBV6-4, with 14 nucleotides matching TRBD2. The chain's CDR3 is CASRETSGGAETQYF. The CDR3 nucleotides are TGTGCCAGCCGTGAGACTAGCGGGGGGGCAGAGACGCAGTATTTT.